The 9 T cell receptor beta chains below all came from one sample that was sequenced in a study of post-analysis software for immune sequencing data. TCR beta cDNA libraries included unique molecular identifiers. Each CDR3 protein is one row after TCRdb ran MiXCR on the PCR reads. Counted here are 750,000 to 950,000 distinct CDR3 sequences, approximately 57% occurring once; the ten biggest clones make up 4% to 5.5%. These receptors have no known antigen. Study-wide points: Controls showed lower frequencies than patients for five or six TRBV segments, and TRBV5-6, TRBV5-1 and TRBV20-1 were among these.

The sample comprised blood. The receptors were sampled from a girl aged 5-17 years with multiple sclerosis.

This clonotype has a handful of counts. The J gene is TRBJ1-2, the V gene TRBV29-1; D unclear. V lost 6 bases and J lost 8, with 16 bases in between. CDR3 length equals 12 residues. The germline gives CDR1 SQVTM, CDR2 ANQGSEA. As DNA, the CDR3 is TGCAGCGTCGTCAATCCGCTCCAAGGCTACACCTTC. It yields the protein CSVVNPLQGYTF. Full variable domain (outside the CDR3, taken from reference TRBV29-1 and TRBJ1-2): SAVISQKPSRDICQRGTSLTIQCQVDSQVTMMFWYRQQPGQSLTLIATANQGSEATYESGFVIDKFPISRPNLTFSTLTVSNMSPEDSSIYLCSVVNPLQGYTFGSGTRLTVV.

The chain is built from TRBV25-1 and TRBJ2-5; D possibly uses TRBD1 or TRBD2 (5 bases each). Germline-derived CDR1 and CDR2 are MGHDK and SYGVNS. The CDR3 is 14 residues long. V lost 7 bases, J lost 5 bases, and 17 bases lay in between. The CDR3 DNA is TGTGCCAGCAATCAACGGGGCCAAGGGGAGACCCAGTACTTC. This codes for CASNQRGQGETQYF.

The V gene is TRBV20-1, the J gene TRBJ2-3; D may be TRBD2 (5 bases). This CDR3 region has 15 residues. The germline V and J ends were trimmed by 1 base and 1 base, with 12 bases remaining between them. CDR1 and CDR2 from the germline V gene are DFQATT and SNEGSKA (reference sequence). For the CDR3, the DNA is TGCAGTGCTAGAGTTGCGGGCGCGGGCACAGATACGCAGTATTTT. Amino acids: CSARVAGAGTDTQYF.

This clonotype was seen more than once but under ten times. This chain joins TRBV20-1 and TRBJ1-2; 7 nucleotides line up with TRBD1. The CDR3 spans 15 residues. The V segment lost 6 bases and the J segment 8 bases; nucleotides outside the gene matches: 18. Germline values: CDR1 DFQATT, CDR2 SNEGSKA (reference sequence). CDR3 region: CSAVAGTVGRGGYTF. CDR3 DNA sequence: TGCAGTGCCGTCGCCGGGACAGTGGGTCGCGGAGGCTACACCTTC.

The chain carries TRBV29-1 and TRBJ1-4; D is unresolved. In germline, CDR1 is SQVTM, CDR2 ANQGSEA. The CDR3 has 13 amino acids. V shed 1 base and J shed 5 bases, with 8 bases lying between them. CDR3 residues: CSVEVGRNEKLFF. In DNA, the CDR3 is TGCAGCGTTGAAGTCGGACGGAATGAAAAACTGTTTTTT.

The rearrangement uses TRBV20-1 and TRBJ2-7; 8 bases match TRBD1. CDR1 is DFQATT, CDR2 SNEGSKA, per germline (reference sequence). With V trimmed by 6 bases and J by 2 bases, 12 bases remained unmatched. There are 15 residues in the CDR3. The CDR3 DNA is TGCAGTGCCTCTCTCCAGGGGGCATCAGCCTACGAGCAGTACTTC. Protein: CSASLQGASAYEQYF.

In its sample, this clonotype was seen a few times. The chain combines TRBV29-1 with TRBJ2-7, with a weak D call TRBD2 (6 bases). CDR3 length equals 12 residues. Germline assignment: CDR1 SQVTM and CDR2 ANQGSEA. Trimming cost V 4 bases and J 3 bases, with 10 bases left between them. In DNA, the CDR3 is TGCAGCGTTGTGCGGGACGGCTACGAGCAGTACTTC. Translating it yields CSVVRDGYEQYF.

The chain employs TRBV4-1 and TRBJ1-2; perhaps TRBD1 as D (6 bases). Germline values: CDR1 MGHRA, CDR2 YSYEKL. The V end lost 6 bases, the J end lost 0 bases, and 23 bases lay between the germline ends. There are 18 residues in the CDR3. The CDR3, as DNA: TGCGCCAGCAGTCCCTTCCTCCGGGACACCTTTCCTAACTATGGCTACACCTTC. The encoded protein is CASSPFLRDTFPNYGYTF.

This clonotype was counted once. This chain joins TRBV5-1 and TRBJ2-5, with D tentatively TRBD2 (5 bases). The V gene lost 1 base and the J gene lost 4 bases, with 11 bases spanning the gap. The germline CDR1 and CDR2 sequences are SGHRS and YFSETQ. The CDR3 contains 14 residues. CDR3 residues: CASSLRTRGETQYF. CDR3 DNA sequence: TGCGCCAGCAGCTTGAGAACTAGAGGAGAGACCCAGTACTTC.